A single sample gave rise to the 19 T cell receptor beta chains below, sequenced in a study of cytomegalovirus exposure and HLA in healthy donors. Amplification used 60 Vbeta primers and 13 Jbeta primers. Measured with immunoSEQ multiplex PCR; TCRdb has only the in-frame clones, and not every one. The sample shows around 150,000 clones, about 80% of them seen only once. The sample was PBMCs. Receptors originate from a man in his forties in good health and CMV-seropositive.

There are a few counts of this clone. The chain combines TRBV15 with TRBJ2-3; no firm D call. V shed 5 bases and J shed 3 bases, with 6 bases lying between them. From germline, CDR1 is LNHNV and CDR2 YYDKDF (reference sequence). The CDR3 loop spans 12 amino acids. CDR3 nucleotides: TGTGCCACCAGCCGTAAAACAGATACGCAGTATTTT. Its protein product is CATSRKTDTQYF.

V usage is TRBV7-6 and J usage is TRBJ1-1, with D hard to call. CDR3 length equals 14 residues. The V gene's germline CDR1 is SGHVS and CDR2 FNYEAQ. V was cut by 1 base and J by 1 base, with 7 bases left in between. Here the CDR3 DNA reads TGTGCCAGCAGCTTAGACGGGTGGAACACTGAAGCTTTCTTT. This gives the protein CASSLDGWNTEAFF.

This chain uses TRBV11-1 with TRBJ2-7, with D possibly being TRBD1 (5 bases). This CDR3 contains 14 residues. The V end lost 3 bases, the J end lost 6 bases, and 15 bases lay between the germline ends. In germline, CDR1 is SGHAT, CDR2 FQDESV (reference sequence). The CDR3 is CASSLMAGSSEQYF. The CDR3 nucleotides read TGTGCCAGCAGCTTGATGGCAGGGTCTAGCGAGCAGTACTTC.

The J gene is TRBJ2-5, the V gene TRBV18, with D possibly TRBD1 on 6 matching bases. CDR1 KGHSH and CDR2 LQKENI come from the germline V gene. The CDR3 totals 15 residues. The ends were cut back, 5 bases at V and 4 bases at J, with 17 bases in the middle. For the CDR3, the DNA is TGTGCCAGCTCATTGGCAGGGGAATTGGGAGAGACCCAGTACTTC. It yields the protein CASSLAGELGETQYF.

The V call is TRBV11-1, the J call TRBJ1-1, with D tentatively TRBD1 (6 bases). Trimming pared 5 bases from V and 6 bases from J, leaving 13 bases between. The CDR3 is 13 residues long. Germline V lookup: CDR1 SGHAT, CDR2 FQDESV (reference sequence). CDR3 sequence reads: CASSPYGQSEAFF. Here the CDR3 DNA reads TGTGCCAGCAGCCCATACGGACAGTCTGAAGCTTTCTTT.

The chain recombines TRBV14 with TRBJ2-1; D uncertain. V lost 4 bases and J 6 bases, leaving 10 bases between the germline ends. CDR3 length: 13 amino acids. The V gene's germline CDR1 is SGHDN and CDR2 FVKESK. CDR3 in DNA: TGTGCCAGCAGCCTTTCACTACTCAATGAGCAGTTCTTC. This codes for CASSLSLLNEQFF.

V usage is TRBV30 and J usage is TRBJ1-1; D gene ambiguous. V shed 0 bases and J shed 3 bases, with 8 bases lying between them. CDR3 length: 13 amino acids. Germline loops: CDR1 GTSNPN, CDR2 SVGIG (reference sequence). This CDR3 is CAWSVLSDTEAFF. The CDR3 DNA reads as TGTGCCTGGAGTGTACTGTCCGACACTGAAGCTTTCTTT.

CDR3 sequence: CASSNNSSSTDTQYF. Written as DNA, the CDR3 is TGTGCCAGCAGCAATAATTCCTCTAGCACAGATACGCAGTATTTT. The rearrangement joins TRBV21-1 to TRBJ2-3; the table's D gene call, TRBD2, was not cross checked with the DNA. TRBV21-1 corresponds to a pseudogene. The CDR3 has 15 residues.

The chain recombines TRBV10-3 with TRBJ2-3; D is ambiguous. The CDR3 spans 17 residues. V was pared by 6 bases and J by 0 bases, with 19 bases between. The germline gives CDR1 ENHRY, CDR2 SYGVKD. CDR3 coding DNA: TGTGCCATCAGCCCTAATTTTGCATTCCCTAGCACAGATACGCAGTATTTT. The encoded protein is CAISPNFAFPSTDTQYF.

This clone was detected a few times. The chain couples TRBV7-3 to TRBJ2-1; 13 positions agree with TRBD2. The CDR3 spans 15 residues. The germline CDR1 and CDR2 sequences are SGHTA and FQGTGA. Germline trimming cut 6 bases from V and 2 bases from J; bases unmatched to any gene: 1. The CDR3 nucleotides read TGTGCCAGCAGAACTAGCGGGAGGGCCTACAATGAGCAGTTCTTC. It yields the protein CASRTSGRAYNEQFF. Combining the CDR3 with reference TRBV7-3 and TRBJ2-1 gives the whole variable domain GAGVSQTPSNKVTEKGKYVELRCDPISGHTALYWYRQSLGQGPEFLIYFQGTGAADDSGLPNDRFFAVRPEGSVSTLKIQRTERGDSAVYLCASRTSGRAYNEQFFGPGTRLTVL.

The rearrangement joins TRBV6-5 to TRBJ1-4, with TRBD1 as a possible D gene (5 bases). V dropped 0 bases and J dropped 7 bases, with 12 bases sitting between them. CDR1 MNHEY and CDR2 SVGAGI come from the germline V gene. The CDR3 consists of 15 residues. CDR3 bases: TGTGCCAGCAGTTACTCGCCCCAGGGAGGTGAAAAACTGTTTTTT. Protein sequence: CASSYSPQGGEKLFF.

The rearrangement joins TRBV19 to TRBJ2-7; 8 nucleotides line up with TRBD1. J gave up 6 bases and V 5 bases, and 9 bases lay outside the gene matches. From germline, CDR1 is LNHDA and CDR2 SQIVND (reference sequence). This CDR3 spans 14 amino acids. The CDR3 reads CASSVRDRLAEQYF. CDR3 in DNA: TGTGCCAGTAGTGTCCGGGACAGGTTAGCCGAGCAGTACTTC.

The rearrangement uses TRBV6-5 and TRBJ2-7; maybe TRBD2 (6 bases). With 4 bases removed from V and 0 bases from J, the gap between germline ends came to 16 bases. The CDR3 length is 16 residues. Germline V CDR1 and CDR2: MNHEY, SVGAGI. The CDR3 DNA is TGTGCCAGCAGTTTCTTCTCCGGGACTTACTCCTACGAGCAGTACTTC. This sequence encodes CASSFFSGTYSYEQYF.

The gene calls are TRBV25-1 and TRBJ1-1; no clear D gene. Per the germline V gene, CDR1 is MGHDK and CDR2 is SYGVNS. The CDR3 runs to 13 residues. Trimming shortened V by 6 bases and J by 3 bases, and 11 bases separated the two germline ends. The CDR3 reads CASSLSSDTEAFF. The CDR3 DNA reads TGTGCCAGCAGCCTAAGCTCCGACACTGAAGCTTTCTTT.

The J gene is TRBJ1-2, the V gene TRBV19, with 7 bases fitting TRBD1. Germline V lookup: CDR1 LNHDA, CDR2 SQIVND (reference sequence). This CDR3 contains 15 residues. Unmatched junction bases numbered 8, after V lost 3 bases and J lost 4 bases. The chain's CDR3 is CASSMTFAGGYGYTF. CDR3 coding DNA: TGTGCCAGTAGTATGACGTTCGCAGGGGGCTATGGCTACACCTTC.

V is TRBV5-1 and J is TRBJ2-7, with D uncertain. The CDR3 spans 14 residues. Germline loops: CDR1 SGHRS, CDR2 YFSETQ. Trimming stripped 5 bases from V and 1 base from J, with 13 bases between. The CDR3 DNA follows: TGCGCCAGCAGTTCGCCGACAAGATCCTACGAGCAGTACTTC. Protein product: CASSSPTRSYEQYF. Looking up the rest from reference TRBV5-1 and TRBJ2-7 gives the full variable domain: KAGVTQTPRYLIKTRGQQVTLSCSPISGHRSVSWYQQTPGQGLQFLFEYFSETQRNKGNFPGRFSGRQFSNSRSEMNVSTLELGDSALYLCASSSPTRSYEQYFGPGTRLTVT.

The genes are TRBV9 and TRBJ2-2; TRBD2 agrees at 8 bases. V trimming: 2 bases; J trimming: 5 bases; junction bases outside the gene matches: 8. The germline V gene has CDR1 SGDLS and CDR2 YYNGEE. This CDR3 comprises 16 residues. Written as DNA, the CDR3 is TGTGCCAGCAGCGTCCTCGGGAGGGAGCCGACCGGGGAGCTGTTTTTT. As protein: CASSVLGREPTGELFF.

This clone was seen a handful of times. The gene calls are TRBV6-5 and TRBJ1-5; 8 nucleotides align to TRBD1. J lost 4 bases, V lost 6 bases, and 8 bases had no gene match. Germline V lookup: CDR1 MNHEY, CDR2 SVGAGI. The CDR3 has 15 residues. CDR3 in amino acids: CASRDLGQGNQPQHF. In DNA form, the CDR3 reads TGTGCCAGCAGAGACCTTGGACAGGGTAATCAGCCCCAGCATTTT.

Written as DNA, the CDR3 is TGTGCCAGCAGTTCGGGGACAGGCTTCAATCAGCCCCAGCATTTT. It specifies CASSSGTGFNQPQHF. V usage is TRBV6-5 and J usage is TRBJ1-5; 8 nucleotides align to TRBD1. Per the germline V gene, CDR1 is MNHEY and CDR2 is SVGAGI. CDR3 size: 15 residues. The trim removed 4 bases at V and 3 bases at J, leaving 5 bases unmatched.